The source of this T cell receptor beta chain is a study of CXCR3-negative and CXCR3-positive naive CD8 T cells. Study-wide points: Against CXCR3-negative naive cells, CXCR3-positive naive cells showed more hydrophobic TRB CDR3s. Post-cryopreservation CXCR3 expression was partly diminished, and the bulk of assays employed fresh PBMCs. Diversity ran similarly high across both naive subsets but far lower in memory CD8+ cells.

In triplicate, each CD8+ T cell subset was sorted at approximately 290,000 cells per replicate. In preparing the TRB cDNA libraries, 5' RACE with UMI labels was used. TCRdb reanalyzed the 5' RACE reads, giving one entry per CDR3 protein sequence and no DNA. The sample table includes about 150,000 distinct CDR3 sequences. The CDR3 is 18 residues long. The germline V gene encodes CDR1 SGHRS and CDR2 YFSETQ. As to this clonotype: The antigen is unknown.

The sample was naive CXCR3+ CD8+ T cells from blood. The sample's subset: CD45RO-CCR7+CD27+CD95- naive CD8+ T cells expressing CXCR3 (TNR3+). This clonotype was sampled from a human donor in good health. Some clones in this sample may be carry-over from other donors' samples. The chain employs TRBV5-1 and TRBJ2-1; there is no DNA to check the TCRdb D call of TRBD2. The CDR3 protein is CASSHRVGEGLALNEQFF.